These 18 T cell receptor beta chains came from one sample sequenced in a study of beta chain features in type 1 diabetes. Whole-study results and caveats: Moderate but significant shortening of TCRB CDR3s was recorded in all four CD4+ subsets from Type 1 diabetes patients.

Every isolated RNA sample was fully reverse transcribed, so sequencing captured expressed TCRB transcripts. Assay: immunoSEQ multiplex PCR; the TCRdb copy retains only in-frame clones and omits some. The data show about 390,000 clones, about 10% seen once. Their antigen targets remain unknown. Sequencing input: central memory CD4+ T cells from blood. The source is a man aged 25 to 40 with type 1 diabetes.

As concerns this clone: A clone one base away is much larger, so this may be a read error. The rearrangement uses TRBV7-7 and TRBJ1-3; no clear D. Germline V gene lookup returns CDR1 SSHAT and CDR2 FNYEAQ (reference sequence). Trimming left V 6 bases short and J 5 bases short, with 5 bases between. The CDR3 extends over 11 amino acids. CDR3 region: CASSSRNTIYF. In nucleotides, the CDR3 is TGTGCCAGCAGTTCTAGAAACACCATATATTTT.

This clone has just a few counts. The V call is TRBV5-1, the J call TRBJ1-4; D gene unclear. Germline V gives CDR1 SGHRS, CDR2 YFSETQ. The ends were cut back, 5 bases at V and 6 bases at J, with 17 bases in the middle. This CDR3 region has 15 residues. DNA for the CDR3: TGCGCCAGCAGTCGAGACGGGAATGCGGATGAAAAACTGTTTTTT. Protein: CASSRDGNADEKLFF.

CDR3 in DNA: TGTGCCAGCTCAAGTTCTACTACCTCCTACAATGAGCAGTTCTTC. This encodes CASSSSTTSYNEQFF. The V call is TRBV18, the J call TRBJ2-1; D is unclear. CDR1 and CDR2 (germline): KGHSH, LQKENI. The CDR3 has 15 residues. The V and J ends lost 5 bases and 0 bases respectively, with 11 bases between them.

The CDR3 region is CASSGGQATLDSNQPQHF. The CDR3 DNA reads TGTGCCAGCAGTGGAGGACAGGCCACACTTGATAGCAATCAGCCCCAGCATTTT. J is TRBJ1-5 and V is TRBV6-1; 7 nucleotides agree with TRBD1. V lost 4 bases, J lost 0 bases, and 12 bases stayed unmatched. Germline CDR1 is MNHNS and CDR2 is SASEGT. This CDR3 comprises 18 residues.

The chain has TRBV7-9 and TRBJ2-1; D is undetermined. The CDR3 runs to 15 residues. Germline lookup yields CDR1 SEHNR and CDR2 FQNEAQ (reference sequence). Trimming left V 5 bases short and J 9 bases short, with 20 bases between. The CDR3 reads CASSPPQVESREQFF. The CDR3 nucleotides read TGTGCCAGCAGCCCCCCCCAGGTGGAAAGTCGTGAGCAGTTCTTC.

The chain recombines TRBV28 with TRBJ2-1, with 15 bases that match TRBD2. There are 17 residues in the CDR3. V dropped 5 bases and J dropped 7; count of bases not matched to a gene: 9. Germline values: CDR1 MDHEN, CDR2 SYDVKM. The CDR3 DNA sequence: TGTGCCAGCAGTCTCCTCCGGACTAGCGGGAGGGCGAATGAGCAGTTCTTC. It specifies CASSLLRTSGRANEQFF.

J is TRBJ2-5 and V is TRBV27, with 9 bases fitting TRBD1. Germline V gene lookup returns CDR1 MNHEY and CDR2 SMNVEV (reference sequence). The V segment lost 6 bases and the J segment 3 bases; nucleotides outside the gene matches: 5. CDR3 length: 14 amino acids. The CDR3 spells CASRRTGGEETQYF. In DNA, the CDR3 is TGTGCCAGCAGACGAACAGGGGGCGAAGAGACCCAGTACTTC.

This clone turned up a few times. The rearrangement uses TRBV19 and TRBJ1-5; D ambiguous. Germline V gene data show CDR1 as LNHDA and CDR2 as SQIVND (reference sequence). The CDR3 spans 13 residues. Between the trimmed V and J ends, which lost 5 bases and 3 bases, there was a span of 8 bases. CDR3 residues: CASSPTTNQPQHF. The CDR3 DNA reads TGTGCCAGTAGTCCAACAACCAATCAGCCCCAGCATTTT.

This clone has just a few counts. CDR3 protein: CASSQVASNNEQFF. The CDR3 DNA reads TGCGCCAGCAGCCAAGTCGCTAGCAACAATGAGCAGTTCTTC. This chain connects TRBV4-1 to TRBJ2-1; possibly TRBD2 for D (5 bases). V was shortened by 1 base and J by 5 bases, with 9 bases between the two germline ends. Germline CDR1 MGHRA, CDR2 YSYEKL. The CDR3 runs 14 residues.

This clone was seen a few times. V gene TRBV28 combines with J gene TRBJ1-2, with 8 bases identical to TRBD1. Germline V CDR1 and CDR2: MDHEN, SYDVKM. V was pared by 7 bases and J by 7 bases, with 8 bases of the junction left unmatched. The length of the CDR3 is 13 residues. In DNA form, the CDR3 reads TGTGCCAGCACCGGACAGGGCTTGTTTGGCTACACCTTC. This translates into CASTGQGLFGYTF.

V and J are TRBV28 and TRBJ2-3; 7 bases align to TRBD1. The ends lost 8 bases at V and 6 bases at J; junction bases unmatched: 5. The germline V gene has CDR1 MDHEN and CDR2 SYDVKM. The CDR3 is 12 residues long. CDR3 DNA: TGTGCCAGCGGAGGACAGGCCGATACGCAGTATTTT. Translation: CASGGQADTQYF.

This clone appeared a few times. This chain links TRBV7-3 with TRBJ2-1; possible D gene TRBD2, 6 bases. Germline values: CDR1 SGHTA, CDR2 FQGTGA. The CDR3 is 16 amino acids. Trimming took off 6 bases at V and 7 bases at J, with 22 bases between the two ends. The CDR3 sequence: CASSPTSNQAWNEQFF. CDR3 DNA: TGTGCCAGCAGTCCCACTAGCAACCAGGCGTGGAATGAGCAGTTCTTC.

Many counts were recorded for this clone. The gene calls are TRBV28 and TRBJ2-1, with no clear D. The CDR3 consists of 11 residues. Germline V gene data show CDR1 as MDHEN and CDR2 as SYDVKM. V shed 6 bases and J shed 4 bases, with 4 bases lying between them. The chain's CDR3 is CASREYNEQFF. CDR3 nucleotide sequence: TGTGCCAGCAGGGAGTACAATGAGCAGTTCTTC. Supplemented by reference TRBV28 and TRBJ2-1, the full variable domain reads DVKVTQSSRYLVKRTGEKVFLECVQDMDHENMFWYRQDPGLGLRLIYFSYDVKMKEKGDIPEGYSVSREKKERFSLILESASTNQTSMYLCASREYNEQFFGPGTRLTVL.

The chain recombines TRBV11-2 with TRBJ2-7; 9 nucleotides match TRBD1. Germline lookup yields CDR1 SGHAT and CDR2 FQNNGV. Germline trimming cut 0 bases from V and 6 bases from J; bases unmatched to any gene: 0. The CDR3 runs 13 residues. This CDR3 reads CASSLEDRGEQYF. In DNA, the CDR3 is TGTGCCAGCAGCTTAGAGGACAGGGGCGAGCAGTACTTC. Full variable domain (remainder filled in from reference TRBV11-2 and TRBJ2-7): EAGVAQSPRYKIIEKRQSVAFWCNPISGHATLYWYQQILGQGPKLLIQFQNNGVVDDSQLPKDRFSAERLKGVDSTLKIQPAKLEDSAVYLCASSLEDRGEQYFGPGTRLTVT.

V gene TRBV9 combines with J gene TRBJ1-1, with 7 bases fitting TRBD1. Unmatched junction bases numbered 3, after V lost 0 bases and J lost 7 bases. Germline V CDR1 and CDR2: SGDLS, YYNGEE. The CDR3 has 13 amino acids. CDR3 sequence (DNA): TGTGCCAGCAGCGTAGGACAGGGCGATGAAGCTTTCTTT. Residues: CASSVGQGDEAFF.

This chain joins TRBV10-2 and TRBJ1-3; no clear D. Germline CDR1 and CDR2: WSHSY and SAAADI. CDR3 length: 14 residues. Trimming took 3 bases from V and 1 from J, leaving 7 bases between them. CDR3 residues: CASSDSRSGNTIYF. In DNA form, the CDR3 reads TGCGCCAGCAGTGATAGCCGATCTGGAAACACCATATATTTT.

This rearrangement joins TRBV7-2 to TRBJ2-5, with D hard to call. There are 13 residues in the CDR3. The V and J ends lost 5 bases and 3 bases respectively, with 10 bases between them. The germline CDR1 and CDR2 sequences are SGHTA and FQGNSA. The CDR3 region is CASSGVWEETQYF. CDR3 bases: TGTGCCAGCAGCGGTGTATGGGAAGAGACCCAGTACTTC.

The table lists this clone with many counts. This rearrangement joins TRBV10-3 to TRBJ2-3, with D unclear. CDR1 is ENHRY, CDR2 SYGVKD, per germline. This CDR3 region has 15 residues. V dropped 0 bases and J dropped 0 bases, with 7 bases sitting between them. The CDR3 coding sequence is TGTGCCATCAGTGAGTCGGGGATGAGCACAGATACGCAGTATTTT. It specifies CAISESGMSTDTQYF.